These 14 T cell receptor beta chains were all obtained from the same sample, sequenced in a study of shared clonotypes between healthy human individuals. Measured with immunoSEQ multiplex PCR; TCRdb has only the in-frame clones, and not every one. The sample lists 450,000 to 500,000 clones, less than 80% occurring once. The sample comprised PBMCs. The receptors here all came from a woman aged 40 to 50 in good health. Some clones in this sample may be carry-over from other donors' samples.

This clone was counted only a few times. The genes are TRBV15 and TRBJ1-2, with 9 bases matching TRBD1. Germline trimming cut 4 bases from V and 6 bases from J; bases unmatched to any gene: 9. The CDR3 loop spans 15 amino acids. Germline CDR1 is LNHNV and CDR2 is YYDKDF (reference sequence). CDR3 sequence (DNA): TGTGCCACCAGCACCCCACAGGGGGCGCGTGATGGCTACACCTTC. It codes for CATSTPQGARDGYTF.

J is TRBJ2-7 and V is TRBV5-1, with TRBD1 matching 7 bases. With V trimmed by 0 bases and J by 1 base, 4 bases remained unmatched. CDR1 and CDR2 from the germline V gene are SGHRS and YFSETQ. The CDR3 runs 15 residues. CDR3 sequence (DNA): TGCGCCAGCAGCTTGGAGACAGGGACGTCCTACGAGCAGTACTTC. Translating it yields CASSLETGTSYEQYF. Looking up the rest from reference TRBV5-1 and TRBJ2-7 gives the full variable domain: KAGVTQTPRYLIKTRGQQVTLSCSPISGHRSVSWYQQTPGQGLQFLFEYFSETQRNKGNFPGRFSGRQFSNSRSEMNVSTLELGDSALYLCASSLETGTSYEQYFGPGTRLTVT.

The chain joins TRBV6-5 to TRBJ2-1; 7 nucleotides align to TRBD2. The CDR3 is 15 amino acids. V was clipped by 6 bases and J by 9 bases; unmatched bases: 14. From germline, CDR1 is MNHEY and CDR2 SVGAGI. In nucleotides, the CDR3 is TGTGCCAGCAGCCGGGGAGGGGCGGGAGAGGTTGAGCAGTTCTTC. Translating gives CASSRGGAGEVEQFF.

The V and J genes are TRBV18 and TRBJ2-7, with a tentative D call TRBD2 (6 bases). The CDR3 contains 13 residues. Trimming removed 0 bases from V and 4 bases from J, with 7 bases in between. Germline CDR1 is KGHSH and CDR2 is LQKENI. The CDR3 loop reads CASSPPGRYEQYF. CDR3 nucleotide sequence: TGTGCCAGCTCACCACCGGGGAGGTACGAGCAGTACTTC.

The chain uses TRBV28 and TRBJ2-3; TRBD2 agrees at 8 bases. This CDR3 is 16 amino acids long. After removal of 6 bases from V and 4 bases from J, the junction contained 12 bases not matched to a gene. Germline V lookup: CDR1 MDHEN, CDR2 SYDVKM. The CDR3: CASSPEGLAGADTQYF. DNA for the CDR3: TGTGCCAGCAGCCCCGAAGGACTAGCAGGGGCAGATACGCAGTATTTT.

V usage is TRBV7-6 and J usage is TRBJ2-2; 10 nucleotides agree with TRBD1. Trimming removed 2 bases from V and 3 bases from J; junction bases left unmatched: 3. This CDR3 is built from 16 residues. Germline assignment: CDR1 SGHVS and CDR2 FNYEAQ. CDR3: CASSLLGTGDTGELFF. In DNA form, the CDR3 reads TGTGCCAGCAGCTTACTGGGGACAGGGGACACCGGGGAGCTGTTTTTT. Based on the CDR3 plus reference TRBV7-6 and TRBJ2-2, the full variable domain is GAGVSQSPRYKVTKRGQDVALRCDPISGHVSLYWYRQALGQGPEFLTYFNYEAQQDKSGLPNDRFSAERPEGSISTLTIQRTEQRDSAMYRCASSLLGTGDTGELFFGEGSRLTVL.

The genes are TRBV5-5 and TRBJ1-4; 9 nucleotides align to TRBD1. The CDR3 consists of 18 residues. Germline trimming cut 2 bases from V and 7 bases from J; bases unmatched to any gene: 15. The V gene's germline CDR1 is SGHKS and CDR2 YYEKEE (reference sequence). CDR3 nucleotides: TGTGCCAGCAGCTTATCCGGGGACAGGGTCCTTCTCAGTGAAAAACTGTTTTTT. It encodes CASSLSGDRVLLSEKLFF.

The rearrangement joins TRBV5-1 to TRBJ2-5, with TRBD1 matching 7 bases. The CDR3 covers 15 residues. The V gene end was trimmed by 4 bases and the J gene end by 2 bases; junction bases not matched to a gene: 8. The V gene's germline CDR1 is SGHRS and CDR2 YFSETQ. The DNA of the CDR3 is TGCGCCAGCAGCCTCGACAGGGTGGTACAAGAGACCCAGTACTTC. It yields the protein CASSLDRVVQETQYF.

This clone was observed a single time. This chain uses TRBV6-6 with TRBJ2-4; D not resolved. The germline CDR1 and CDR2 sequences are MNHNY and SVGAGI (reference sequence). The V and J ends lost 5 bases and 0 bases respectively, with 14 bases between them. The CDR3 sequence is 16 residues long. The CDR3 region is CASSRSFSEAKNIQYF. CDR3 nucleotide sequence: TGTGCCAGCAGTCGGTCCTTTTCAGAAGCCAAAAACATTCAGTACTTC.

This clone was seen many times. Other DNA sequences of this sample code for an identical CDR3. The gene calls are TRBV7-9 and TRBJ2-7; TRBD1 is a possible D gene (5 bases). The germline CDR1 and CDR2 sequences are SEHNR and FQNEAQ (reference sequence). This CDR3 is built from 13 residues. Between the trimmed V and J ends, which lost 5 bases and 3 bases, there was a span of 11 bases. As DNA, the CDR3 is TGTGCCAGCAGCATCGACAGCGTCTACGAGCAGTACTTC. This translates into CASSIDSVYEQYF.

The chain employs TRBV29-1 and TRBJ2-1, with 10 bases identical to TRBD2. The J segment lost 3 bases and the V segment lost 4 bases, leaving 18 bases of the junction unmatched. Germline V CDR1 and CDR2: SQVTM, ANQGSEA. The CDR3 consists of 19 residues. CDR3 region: CSVGPQIRSSGSDYNEQFF. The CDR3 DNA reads TGCAGCGTTGGCCCCCAAATTAGATCTAGCGGGAGTGACTACAATGAGCAGTTCTTC.

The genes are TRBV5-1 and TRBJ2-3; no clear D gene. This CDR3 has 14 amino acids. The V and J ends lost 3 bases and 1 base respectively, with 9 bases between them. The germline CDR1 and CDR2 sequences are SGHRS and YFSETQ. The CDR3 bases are TGCGCCAGCAGCTCCACGATGGGCACAGATACGCAGTATTTT. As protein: CASSSTMGTDTQYF.

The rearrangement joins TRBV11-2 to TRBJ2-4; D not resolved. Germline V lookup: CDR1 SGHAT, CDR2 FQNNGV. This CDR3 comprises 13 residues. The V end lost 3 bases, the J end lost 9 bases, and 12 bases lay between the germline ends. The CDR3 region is CASSLILDGIQYF. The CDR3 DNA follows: TGTGCCAGCAGCTTGATTCTCGATGGCATTCAGTACTTC.

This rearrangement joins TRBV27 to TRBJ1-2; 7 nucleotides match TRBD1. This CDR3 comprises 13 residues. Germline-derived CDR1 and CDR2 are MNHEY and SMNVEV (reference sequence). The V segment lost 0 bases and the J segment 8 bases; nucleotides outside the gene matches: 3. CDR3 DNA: TGTGCCAGCAGTTTATCGAGGGGGCGAGGCTACACCTTC. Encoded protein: CASSLSRGRGYTF.